The present T cell receptor beta chain was sequenced within a study of OX40 agonist ivuxolimab in advanced cancers. On the study more broadly: The dose-escalation group included hepatocellular carcinoma, melanoma, renal cell carcinoma and head and neck cancer. Study results and limitations: Expansion of clones was among the lowest in partial responders at 0.1-3.0 mg/kg. At doses 0.1 to 3.0 mg/kg, CD4+ and CD8+ clones expanded. Some patients without response likewise showed low normalized clonal expansion.

The repertoire was sequenced with immunoSEQ multiplex PCR; TCRdb's copy has only in-frame clones and lacks some. The sample shows about 98,000 clones, less than 90% of them seen only once. Germline V gene sequence: CDR1 SEHNR, CDR2 FQNEAQ (reference sequence). This CDR3 region has 15 residues. Trimming left V 2 bases short and J 3 bases short, with 13 bases between. As for this clone: Its antigen is not known.

The sample here was CD4+ or CD8+ T cells sorted from blood, taken in a trial of the OX40 agonist ivuxolimab. The sequence derives from an adult with an advanced solid tumor such as melanoma, head and neck, liver or kidney cancer. V gene TRBV7-9 combines with J gene TRBJ1-1; maybe TRBD1 (6 bases). As DNA, the CDR3 is TGTGCCAGCAGCTTACAGGGGAGAATAGACACTGAAGCTTTCTTT. Translating it yields CASSLQGRIDTEAFF. The entire variable domain, with the rest obtained from reference TRBV7-9 and TRBJ1-1, is as follows: DTGVSQNPRHKITKRGQNVTFRCDPISEHNRLYWYRQTLGQGPEFLTYFQNEAQLEKSRLLSDRFSAERPKGSFSTLEIQRTEQGDSAMYLCASSLQGRIDTEAFFGQGTRLTVV.